The 15 T cell receptor beta chains below all came from one sample that was sequenced in a study of CD4+ T cells in melanoma. The table came from immunoSEQ multiplex PCR; TCRdb's copy has only in-frame clones and leaves some out. The table shows around 55,000 clones, with 60% to 80% occurring only once. The sequenced sample consisted of tumor tissue. The receptors stem from a human donor with melanoma.

The rearrangement links TRBV6-5 to TRBJ1-2; tentative D call: TRBD1 (5 bases). This CDR3 is 12 amino acids long. Germline V gene lookup returns CDR1 MNHEY and CDR2 SVGAGI. V lost 2 bases to trimming and J lost 8 bases, with 9 bases between them. CDR3 sequence (DNA): TGTGCCAGCAGTTACGGGGCTGGAGGCTACACCTTC. Translated: CASSYGAGGYTF.

The CDR3 region has the DNA TGTGCCAGCAGGACCGAAATAGCGGGGGGCCGAGATACGCAGTATTTT. Translating gives CASRTEIAGGRDTQYF. V usage is TRBV28 and J usage is TRBJ2-3; TRBD2 agrees at 10 bases. The CDR3 is 16 amino acids. V shed 6 bases and J 5 bases; nucleotides not matched to a gene: 11. CDR1 MDHEN and CDR2 SYDVKM come from the germline V gene.

This clone appeared once. The chain is built from TRBV4-2 and TRBJ2-5; maybe TRBD1 (5 bases). The J call may be in error: the DNA end matches TRBJ2-7 better. The CDR3 has 17 amino acids. Germline V gene sequence: CDR1 LGHNA, CDR2 YNFKEQ. The CDR3 region is CASSQVTDRGFLYEQYF. DNA for the CDR3: TGTGCCAGCAGCCAAGTGACCGACAGAGGTTTCCTCTACGAGCAGTACTTC.

This rearrangement joins TRBV19 to TRBJ2-6; D assignment may be TRBD1 or TRBD2 (6 bases each). Between the trimmed V and J ends, which lost 9 bases and 0 bases, there was a span of 18 bases. The CDR3 length is 17 residues. Germline CDR1 reads LNHDA; CDR2 reads SQIVND (reference sequence). The CDR3 DNA reads TGTGCCAGCCTCGAGGGGGGCAGCCACTCTGGGGCCAACGTCCTGACTTTC. Amino acid sequence: CASLEGGSHSGANVLTF.

V and J are TRBV5-4 and TRBJ1-4; no reliable D call. Between the trimmed V and J ends, which lost 2 bases and 5 bases, there was a span of 7 bases. CDR1 is SGHNT, CDR2 YYREEE, per germline (reference sequence). This CDR3 region has 13 residues. The CDR3 DNA follows: TGTGCCAGCAGCTTCGGCGGGAATGAAAAACTGTTTTTT. This codes for CASSFGGNEKLFF.

This clone occurred once. This sequence joins TRBV6-5 and TRBJ2-5; maybe TRBD1 (5 bases). The J call may be mistaken, given a closer DNA end match to TRBJ2-7. CDR1 MNHEY and CDR2 SVGAGI come from the germline V gene. This CDR3 has 14 amino acids. CDR3 loop: CASSYSGRAYEQYF. As DNA, the CDR3 is TGTGCCAGCAGTTACTCGGGCAGGGCCTACGAGCAGTACTTC.

A single count supports this clone. The chain has TRBV5-4 and TRBJ1-6, with 8 bases identical to TRBD1. Trimming took 4 bases from V and 8 from J; bases not matched to a gene: 8. The CDR3 is 15 residues long. Germline lookup yields CDR1 SGHNT and CDR2 YYREEE (reference sequence). The CDR3 loop is CASSVWTGSYSPLHF. The CDR3 DNA follows: TGTGCCAGCAGCGTATGGACAGGGTCTTATTCACCCCTCCACTTT. The full variable domain, completed using reference TRBV5-4 and TRBJ1-6, is ETGVTQSPTHLIKTRGQQVTLRCSSQSGHNTVSWYQQALGQGPQFIFQYYREEENGRGNFPPRFSGLQFPNYSSELNVNALELDDSALYLCASSVWTGSYSPLHFGNGTRLTVT.

The V and J genes are TRBV30 and TRBJ2-7; possible D gene TRBD1, 5 bases. The germline CDR1 and CDR2 sequences are GTSNPN and SVGIG (reference sequence). Trimming cost V 2 bases and J 4 bases, with 15 bases left between them. This CDR3 has 14 residues. CDR3 residues: CAWSLGQANYEQYF. The CDR3 DNA reads TGTGCCTGGAGTCTGGGGCAGGCAAATTACGAGCAGTACTTC. Full variable domain (missing parts from reference TRBV30 and TRBJ2-7): SQTIHQWPATLVQPVGSPLSLECTVEGTSNPNLYWYRQAAGRGLQLLFYSVGIGQISSEVPQNLSASRPQDRQFILSSKKLLLSDSGFYLCAWSLGQANYEQYFGPGTRLTVT.

The rearrangement links TRBV2 to TRBJ2-6, with 8 nucleotides matching TRBD1. Germline CDR1 SNHLY, CDR2 FYNNEI. With V trimmed by 7 bases and J by 0 bases, 8 bases remained unmatched. The CDR3 spans 17 residues. CDR3 region: CASIRTGPLSGANVLTF. CDR3 in DNA: TGTGCCAGCATTAGGACAGGGCCCCTCTCTGGGGCCAACGTCCTGACTTTC. Variable domain in full (rest from reference TRBV2 and TRBJ2-6): EPEVTQTPSHQVTQMGQEVILRCVPISNHLYFYWYRQILGQKVEFLVSFYNNEISEKSEIFDDQFSVERPDGSNFTLKIRSTKLEDSAMYFCASIRTGPLSGANVLTFGAGSRLTVL.

The V call is TRBV7-2, the J call TRBJ2-2; D possibly matches TRBD1 or TRBD2 (6 bases each). The V gene's germline CDR1 is SGHTA and CDR2 FQGNSA. CDR3 length equals 17 residues. Trimming cost V 5 bases and J 5 bases, with 21 bases left between them. The CDR3: CASSTHGGRSSTGELFF. The CDR3 DNA is TGTGCCAGCAGCACCCATGGGGGGCGCTCGAGTACCGGGGAGCTGTTTTTT.

This clone is labeled medium-sized (0.01 to 0.1%). The chain joins TRBV9 to TRBJ1-1, with 7 bases identical to TRBD1. The trim removed 7 bases at V and 0 bases at J, leaving 6 bases unmatched. In germline, CDR1 is SGDLS, CDR2 YYNGEE. This CDR3 has 14 amino acids. CDR3 in DNA: TGTGCCAGCGGGAGGGGGCGGGTGAACACTGAAGCTTTCTTT. It translates to CASGRGRVNTEAFF.

The gene calls are TRBV7-9 and TRBJ2-7; D not resolved. The CDR3 is made up of 14 amino acids. CDR1 and CDR2 from the germline V gene are SEHNR and FQNEAQ (reference sequence). V was trimmed by 6 bases and J by 3 bases, leaving 15 bases between them. CDR3 nucleotides: TGTGCCAGCAGTAATACTGGGAATTTCTACGAGCAGTACTTC. It is translated as CASSNTGNFYEQYF.

V usage is TRBV9 and J usage is TRBJ2-1; possibly TRBD1 or TRBD2 for D (5 bases each). The length of the CDR3 is 18 residues. V gave up 0 bases and J gave up 5 bases, with 21 bases separating them. Germline CDR1 reads SGDLS; CDR2 reads YYNGEE. The CDR3 sequence: CASSVDRFTTGLHNEQFF. In DNA form, the CDR3 reads TGTGCCAGCAGCGTAGATCGGTTTACGACGGGGCTACACAATGAGCAGTTCTTC.

The J gene is TRBJ2-7, the V gene TRBV29-1; D might be TRBD2 (6 bases). Germline CDR1 SQVTM, CDR2 ANQGSEA. Trimming removed 2 bases from V and 5 bases from J, with 13 bases in between. The CDR3 extends over 13 amino acids. The CDR3 DNA reads as TGCAGCGTTGAAACCCCAACTAGCAACGAGCAGTACTTC. Its protein is CSVETPTSNEQYF.

This clone was seen only a few times. The identical CDR3 is also encoded by other nucleotide sequences in the sample. The chain links TRBV5-1 to TRBJ2-7; 7 bases align to TRBD1. The germline CDR1 and CDR2 sequences are SGHRS and YFSETQ. With 4 bases clipped from V and 1 base from J, the junction kept 5 bases outside the gene matches. The CDR3 sequence is 14 residues long. CDR3 sequence: CASSPGTASYEQYF. The CDR3 DNA reads as TGCGCCAGCAGCCCAGGGACAGCGTCCTACGAGCAGTACTTC.